This paragraph covers one TCR beta chain sequence. Stated time point: sample taken at primary tumor resection. Tumor, nontumor lung or frozen PBMC supplied whole RNA, sequenced without sorting. This entry comes from a study of spatial heterogeneity in lung cancer. Germline V gene sequence: CDR1 ENHRY, CDR2 SYGVKD. V trimming: 6 bases; J trimming: 4 bases; junction bases outside the gene matches: 5. The CDR3 is 14 amino acids. MiXCR was run by TCRdb on the 5' RACE reads, yielding one entry per CDR3 protein. The table includes roughly 70,000 distinct CDR3 sequences, about 14% detected once. This clonotype was sampled from a male donor with early-stage non-small cell lung cancer. V is TRBV10-3 and J is TRBJ2-3, with 9 bases lining up with TRBD2. Here the sequenced sample was PBMCs, taken at surgery. CDR3 region: CAIRIAGAADTQYF. The CDR3 region has the DNA TGTGCCATCAGAATAGCGGGAGCAGCAGATACGCAGTATTTT.